These 26 T cell receptor beta chains originate from one sample sequenced in a study of T cells in Graves' hyperthyroidism and ophthalmopathy. Amplified TCR beta CDR3 regions derived from RNA transcripts. The TCR CDR3 first-round RT-PCR relied on the HTBI primer set. TCRdb redid the calling of the multiplex PCR reads with MiXCR, one entry per CDR3 protein. The data show 700,000 or so distinct CDR3 sequences, about a sixth seen once. Specimen: blood. Every receptor here comes from a man between 18 and 35 years old with Graves' hyperthyroidism.

This clonotype was counted ten times or more. This CDR3 is CASNGQAVRYGYTF. The CDR3 DNA is TGTGCCAGCAACGGACAGGCTGTACGCTATGGCTACACCTTC. The rearrangement links TRBV12-3 or TRBV12-4 to TRBJ1-2; 7 bases agree with TRBD1. The CDR3 is 14 amino acids. V was pared by 7 bases and J by 4 bases, with 9 bases of the junction left unmatched.

This rearrangement joins TRBV5-1 to TRBJ1-6; 10 bases agree with TRBD1. V trimming: 4 bases; J trimming: 9 bases; junction bases outside the gene matches: 4. The CDR3 contains 14 residues. Per germline, CDR1 SGHRS and CDR2 YFSETQ. The CDR3 DNA sequence: TGCGCCAGCAGCATCCGGGACAGGGGTTCACCCCTCCACTTT. Its protein is CASSIRDRGSPLHF.

The gene calls are TRBV9 and TRBJ2-2; 10 nucleotides align to TRBD1. The CDR3 runs to 18 residues. V trimming: 4 bases; J trimming: 5 bases; junction bases outside the gene matches: 14. In germline, CDR1 is SGDLS, CDR2 YYNGEE. The CDR3 DNA sequence: TGTGCCAGCAGCCCCAGCCCATCCTGGGACAGGGGAACCGGGGAGCTGTTTTTT. Translating gives CASSPSPSWDRGTGELFF.

V usage is TRBV30 and J usage is TRBJ2-1; D uncertain. V shed 2 bases and J shed 4 bases, with 12 bases lying between them. The CDR3 length is 14 residues. In germline, CDR1 is GTSNPN, CDR2 SVGIG (reference sequence). The CDR3 loop reads CAWSPNRGYNEQFF. The CDR3, as DNA: TGTGCCTGGAGTCCCAACAGAGGTTACAATGAGCAGTTCTTC.

This clonotype was seen at least ten times. The V and J genes are TRBV28 and TRBJ2-3; D is perhaps TRBD2 (5 bases). CDR1 and CDR2 from the germline V gene are MDHEN and SYDVKM. V was cut by 7 bases and J by 6 bases, with 20 bases left in between. The CDR3 has 15 amino acids. The DNA for the CDR3 is TGTGCCAGCACCGCGGTCGCGGGTGATTTTGATACGCAGTATTTT. Translated, it gives CASTAVAGDFDTQYF.

This clonotype was observed many times. V and J are TRBV2 and TRBJ1-2; tentative D call: TRBD1 (5 bases). The germline V and J ends were trimmed by 0 bases and 2 bases, with 16 bases remaining between them. CDR1 is SNHLY and CDR2 is FYNNEI in the germline V gene. The CDR3 has 17 residues. The CDR3 loop reads CASSEALQGMENYGYTF. Written as DNA, the CDR3 is TGTGCCAGCAGTGAAGCGCTTCAGGGAATGGAAAACTATGGCTACACCTTC.

This clonotype was seen at least ten times. The rearrangement uses TRBV20-1 and TRBJ2-7; D is perhaps TRBD2 (6 bases). V lost 0 bases and J lost 0, with 15 bases in between. Per the germline V gene, CDR1 is DFQATT and CDR2 is SNEGSKA (reference sequence). This CDR3 comprises 16 residues. As DNA, the CDR3 is TGCAGTGCTAGAGATACGGGACTCTCGAGCTCCTACGAGCAGTACTTC. Protein sequence: CSARDTGLSSSYEQYF.

This clonotype was seen a handful of times. The chain carries TRBV28 and TRBJ1-2; tentative D call: TRBD1 (5 bases). V was trimmed by 6 bases and J by 0 bases, leaving 14 bases between them. Looked up from germline, CDR1 is MDHEN and CDR2 is SYDVKM. CDR3 length equals 15 residues. The CDR3 coding sequence is TGTGCCAGCAGCCCCGGAGGGGAAACTAACTATGGCTACACCTTC. It is translated as CASSPGGETNYGYTF.

Many counts were recorded for this clonotype. The V call is TRBV24-1, the J call TRBJ2-1; 7 bases fit TRBD2. The CDR3 is 14 residues long. Unmatched junction bases numbered 9, after V lost 6 bases and J lost 8 bases. Germline V gene data show CDR1 as KGHDR and CDR2 as SFDVKD. CDR3 loop: CATSSSGTGDEQFF. The CDR3 nucleotides read TGTGCCACCAGTTCTAGCGGAACGGGGGATGAGCAGTTCTTC.

This clonotype has a count of ten or more. The rearrangement joins TRBV20-1 to TRBJ2-1; TRBD2 matches at 10 bases. Germline V gives CDR1 DFQATT, CDR2 SNEGSKA (reference sequence). This CDR3 is built from 15 residues. V gave up 1 base and J gave up 5 bases; unmatched junction bases: 5. The CDR3 region is CSARVRTSGHNEQFF. In DNA form, the CDR3 reads TGCAGTGCTAGAGTCAGGACTAGCGGACACAATGAGCAGTTCTTC.

This clonotype turned up a few times. This chain joins TRBV7-9 and TRBJ2-1; D is unresolved. The CDR3 covers 16 residues. Germline CDR1 SEHNR, CDR2 FQNEAQ (reference sequence). The V and J ends lost 3 bases and 6 bases respectively, with 18 bases between them. The CDR3 DNA follows: TGTGCCAGCAGCTTTCCCCCTGTACCCGGCTTCAATGAGCAGTTCTTC. It is translated as CASSFPPVPGFNEQFF.

This clonotype has a handful of counts. This chain uses TRBV5-8 with TRBJ2-5; TRBD1 or TRBD2 may be the D gene (7 bases each). The V gene's germline CDR1 is SGHTS and CDR2 YDEGEE. The CDR3 length is 15 residues. V gave up 7 bases and J gave up 5 bases, with 21 bases separating them. Here the CDR3 reads CASQGGALRAETQYF. CDR3 DNA sequence: TGTGCCAGCCAGGGGGGGGCCCTGCGGGCCGAGACCCAGTACTTC.

This clonotype was observed at least ten times. The genes are TRBV7-3 and TRBJ2-3; tentatively, D is TRBD1 (6 bases). CDR3 length: 14 amino acids. Trimming removed 5 bases from V and 2 bases from J, with 11 bases in between. CDR1 and CDR2 from the germline V gene are SGHTA and FQGTGA. The CDR3 DNA sequence: TGTGCCAGCAGCCCCGACAGGCCCACAGATACGCAGTATTTT. Translated: CASSPDRPTDTQYF.

CDR3 residues: CASSQDPGEEAFF. The CDR3 coding sequence is TGCGCCAGCAGCCAAGACCCAGGGGAAGAAGCTTTCTTT. V is TRBV4-3 and J is TRBJ1-1; D is possibly TRBD1 (6 bases). The CDR3 is 13 amino acids. V lost 0 bases and J 8 bases, leaving 10 bases between the germline ends. CDR1 is LGHNA and CDR2 is YSLEER in the germline V gene.

This chain joins TRBV7-9 and TRBJ1-1; tentatively, D is TRBD1 (5 bases). The CDR3 has 16 residues. V dropped 5 bases and J dropped 10 bases, with 26 bases sitting between them. The germline CDR1 and CDR2 sequences are SEHNR and FQNEAQ (reference sequence). The CDR3 reads CASSPPEGGDRRGAFF. CDR3 in DNA: TGTGCCAGCAGCCCACCAGAGGGAGGGGATCGGAGGGGAGCTTTCTTT.

The chain carries TRBV24-1 and TRBJ2-3; TRBD2 agrees at 8 bases. The CDR3 totals 14 residues. J lost 4 bases, V lost 6 bases, and 5 bases had no gene match. In germline, CDR1 is KGHDR, CDR2 SFDVKD. The CDR3 DNA is TGTGCCACCAGTATAGCGGGAAGAGCAGATACGCAGTATTTT. Its translation: CATSIAGRADTQYF.

The V and J genes are TRBV6-5 and TRBJ2-2, with TRBD1 matching over 8 bases. The CDR3 extends over 15 amino acids. Germline assignment: CDR1 MNHEY and CDR2 SVGAGI. Trimming at V came to 4 bases and at J to 6 bases, leaving 7 bases not matched to a gene. This CDR3 reads CASSWTQQGAGELFF. Here the CDR3 DNA reads TGTGCCAGCAGTTGGACCCAACAGGGGGCCGGGGAGCTGTTTTTT.

This clonotype was seen more than once but under ten times. The V gene is TRBV6-1, the J gene TRBJ2-7, with D maybe TRBD2 (6 bases). Germline loops: CDR1 MNHNS, CDR2 SASEGT. There are 15 residues in the CDR3. Trimming removed 5 bases from V and 4 bases from J, with 18 bases in between. The CDR3 nucleotides are TGTGCCAGCAGTCCCACCGGGCTAGCGCAATACGAGCAGTACTTC. Amino acid sequence: CASSPTGLAQYEQYF.

To note about this clonotype: Given a much more abundant clone one base away, this may be a read error. The rearrangement links TRBV12-3 or TRBV12-4 to TRBJ1-5, with D possibly TRBD1 on 6 matching bases. This CDR3 has 15 residues. The V and J ends lost 6 bases and 2 bases respectively, with 14 bases between them. Written as DNA, the CDR3 is TGTGCCAGCAGGGAGGGGGGCTCCGGCAATCAGCCCCAGCATTTT. It yields the protein CASREGGSGNQPQHF.

The chain joins TRBV18 to TRBJ2-5, with 7 bases identical to TRBD1. Trimming cost V 4 bases and J 2 bases; bases outside gene matches: 7. Germline values: CDR1 KGHSH, CDR2 LQKENI. There are 15 residues in the CDR3. CDR3 protein: CASSRLQGEQETQYF. In DNA form, the CDR3 reads TGTGCCAGCTCACGGTTGCAGGGGGAACAAGAGACCCAGTACTTC. The variable domain in full, completed from reference TRBV18 and TRBJ2-5, reads NAGVMQNPRHLVRRRGQEARLRCSPMKGHSHVYWYRQLPEEGLKFMVYLQKENIIDESGMPKERFSAEFPKEGPSILRIQQVVRGDSAAYFCASSRLQGEQETQYFGPGTRLLVL.

This sequence joins TRBV20-1 and TRBJ1-4; a possible D gene is TRBD1 (5 bases). CDR3 length: 12 residues. V gave up 8 bases and J gave up 4 bases, with 11 bases separating them. The germline V gene has CDR1 DFQATT and CDR2 SNEGSKA (reference sequence). The CDR3 coding sequence is TGCAGTCTACGGGGCCTTAATGAAAAACTGTTTTTT. Translation: CSLRGLNEKLFF.

The rearrangement uses TRBV7-9 and TRBJ2-1, with TRBD2 matching over 10 bases. This CDR3 contains 17 residues. V gave up 2 bases and J gave up 5 bases; unmatched junction bases: 9. Germline values: CDR1 SEHNR, CDR2 FQNEAQ (reference sequence). The CDR3 is CASSLTSRLAGNNEQFF. The CDR3 nucleotides are TGTGCCAGCAGCTTAACCTCACGACTAGCGGGCAACAATGAGCAGTTCTTC.

This clonotype was counted ten times or more. The rearrangement joins TRBV7-9 to TRBJ2-2, with a possible D match to TRBD2 (5 bases). Germline CDR1 reads SEHNR; CDR2 reads FQNEAQ (reference sequence). This CDR3 has 15 residues. V lost 0 bases to trimming and J lost 2 bases, with 7 bases between them. CDR3 loop: CASSLARTNTGELFF. CDR3 nucleotides: TGTGCCAGCAGCTTAGCGCGGACTAACACCGGGGAGCTGTTTTTT.

CDR3 residues: CSVYRRVSGEQYF. CDR3 bases: TGCAGTGTATACCGCAGGGTTTCGGGGGAGCAGTACTTC. The rearrangement uses TRBV20-1 and TRBJ2-7, with D perhaps matching TRBD1 or TRBD2 (5 bases each). The germline V and J ends were trimmed by 7 bases and 7 bases, with 20 bases remaining between them. CDR3 length: 13 residues. Looked up from germline, CDR1 is DFQATT and CDR2 is SNEGSKA (reference sequence).

This clonotype turned up a few times. The J gene is TRBJ1-5, the V gene TRBV11-3; unclear D gene. Trimming left V 7 bases short and J 0 bases short, with 16 bases between. Germline V CDR1 and CDR2: SGHNT, YENEEA. This CDR3 spans 16 amino acids. For the CDR3, the DNA is TGTGCCAGCAACTCCGAGAGAAGGTATAGCAATCAGCCCCAGCATTTT. This translates into CASNSERRYSNQPQHF.

The chain recombines TRBV5-5 with TRBJ1-2; 10 bases line up with TRBD1. The CDR3 is 15 residues long. Unmatched junction bases numbered 11, after V lost 4 bases and J lost 8 bases. Germline V gene data show CDR1 as SGHKS and CDR2 as YYEKEE (reference sequence). As DNA, the CDR3 is TGTGCCAGCAGCGTCCAGGGACAGGGGTCCTACGGCTACACCTTC. Protein: CASSVQGQGSYGYTF. Looking up the rest from reference TRBV5-5 and TRBJ1-2 gives the full variable domain: DAGVTQSPTHLIKTRGQQVTLRCSPISGHKSVSWYQQVLGQGPQFIFQYYEKEERGRGNFPDRFSARQFPNYSSELNVNALLLGDSALYLCASSVQGQGSYGYTFGSGTRLTVV.